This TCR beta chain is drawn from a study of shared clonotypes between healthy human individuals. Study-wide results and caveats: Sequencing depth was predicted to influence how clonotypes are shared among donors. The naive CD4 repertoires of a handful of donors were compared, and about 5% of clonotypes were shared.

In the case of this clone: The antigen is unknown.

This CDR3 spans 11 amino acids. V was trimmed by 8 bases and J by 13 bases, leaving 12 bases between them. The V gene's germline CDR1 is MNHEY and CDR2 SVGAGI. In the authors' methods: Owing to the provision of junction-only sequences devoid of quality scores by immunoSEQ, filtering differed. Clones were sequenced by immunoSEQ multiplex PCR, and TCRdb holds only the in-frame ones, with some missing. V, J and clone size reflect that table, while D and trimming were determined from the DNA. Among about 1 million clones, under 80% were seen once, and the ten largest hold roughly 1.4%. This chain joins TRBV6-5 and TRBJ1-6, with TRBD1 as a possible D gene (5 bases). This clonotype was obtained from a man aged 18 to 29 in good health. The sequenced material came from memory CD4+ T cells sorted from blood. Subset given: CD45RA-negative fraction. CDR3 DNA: TGTGCCAGCCGGACCGGGGGTCCCCTCCACTTT. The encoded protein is CASRTGGPLHF.